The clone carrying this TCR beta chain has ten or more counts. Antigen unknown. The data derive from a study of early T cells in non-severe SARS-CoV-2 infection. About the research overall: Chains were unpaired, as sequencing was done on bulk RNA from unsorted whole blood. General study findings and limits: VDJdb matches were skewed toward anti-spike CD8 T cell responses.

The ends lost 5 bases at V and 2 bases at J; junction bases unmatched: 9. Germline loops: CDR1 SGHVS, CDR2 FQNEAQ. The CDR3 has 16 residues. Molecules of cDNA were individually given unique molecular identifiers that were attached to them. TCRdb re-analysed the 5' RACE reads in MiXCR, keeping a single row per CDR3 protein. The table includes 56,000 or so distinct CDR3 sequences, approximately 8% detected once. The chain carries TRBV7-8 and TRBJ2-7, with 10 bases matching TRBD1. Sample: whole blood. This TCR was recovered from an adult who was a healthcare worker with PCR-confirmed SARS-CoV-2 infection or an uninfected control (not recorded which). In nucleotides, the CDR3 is TGTGCCAGCAGCACGACCGCCGGGACAGGGGCCTACGAGCAGTACTTC. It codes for CASSTTAGTGAYEQYF.